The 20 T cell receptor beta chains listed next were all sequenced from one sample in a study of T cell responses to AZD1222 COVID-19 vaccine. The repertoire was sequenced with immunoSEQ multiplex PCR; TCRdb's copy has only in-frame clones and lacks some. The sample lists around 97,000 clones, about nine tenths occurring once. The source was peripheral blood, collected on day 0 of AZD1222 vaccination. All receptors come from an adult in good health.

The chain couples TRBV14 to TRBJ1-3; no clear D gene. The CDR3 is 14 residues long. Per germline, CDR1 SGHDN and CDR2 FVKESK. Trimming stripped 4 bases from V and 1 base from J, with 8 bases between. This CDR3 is CASSPSGSGNTIYF. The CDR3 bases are TGTGCCAGCAGCCCCAGTGGTTCTGGAAACACCATATATTTT.

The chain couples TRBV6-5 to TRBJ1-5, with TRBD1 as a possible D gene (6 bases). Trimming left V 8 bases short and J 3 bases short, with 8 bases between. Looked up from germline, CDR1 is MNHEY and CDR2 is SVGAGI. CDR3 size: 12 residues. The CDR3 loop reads CASGQSNQPQHF. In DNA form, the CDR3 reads TGTGCCAGCGGACAGTCCAATCAGCCCCAGCATTTT.

The DNA of the CDR3 is TGTGCCTGGAGTATTAGGTCAGGGCTCGACGAGCAGTACTTC. Amino acid sequence: CAWSIRSGLDEQYF. This chain uses TRBV30 with TRBJ2-7; possible D gene TRBD1, 5 bases. Germline V gives CDR1 GTSNPN, CDR2 SVGIG (reference sequence). Deletions cut 2 bases from V and 5 bases from J, with 16 bases between. This CDR3 has 14 residues.

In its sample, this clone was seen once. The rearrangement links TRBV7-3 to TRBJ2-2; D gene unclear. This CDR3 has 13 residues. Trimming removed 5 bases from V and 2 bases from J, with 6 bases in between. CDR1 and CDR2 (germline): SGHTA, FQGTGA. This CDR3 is CASSPLNTGELFF. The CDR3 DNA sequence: TGTGCCAGCAGCCCACTTAACACCGGGGAGCTGTTTTTT.

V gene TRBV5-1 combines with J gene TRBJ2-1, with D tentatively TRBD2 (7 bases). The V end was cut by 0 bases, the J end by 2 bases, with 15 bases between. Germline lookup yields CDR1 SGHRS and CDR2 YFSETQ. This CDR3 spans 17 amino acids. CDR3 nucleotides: TGCGCCAGCAGCTTGGACGCGGGGGCTGCCCCCTACAATGAGCAGTTCTTC. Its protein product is CASSLDAGAAPYNEQFF.

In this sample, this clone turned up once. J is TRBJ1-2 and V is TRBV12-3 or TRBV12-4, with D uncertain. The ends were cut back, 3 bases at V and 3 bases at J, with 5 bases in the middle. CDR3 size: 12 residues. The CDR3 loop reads CASSFQDYGYTF. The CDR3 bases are TGTGCCAGCAGTTTCCAGGACTATGGCTACACCTTC.

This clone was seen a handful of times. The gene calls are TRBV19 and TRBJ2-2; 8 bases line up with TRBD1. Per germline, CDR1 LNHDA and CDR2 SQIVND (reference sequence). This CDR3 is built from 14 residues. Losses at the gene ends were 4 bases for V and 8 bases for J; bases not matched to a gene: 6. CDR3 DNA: TGTGCCAGTAGTACCGACAGGGGTGTGGGGGAGCTGTTTTTT. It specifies CASSTDRGVGELFF.

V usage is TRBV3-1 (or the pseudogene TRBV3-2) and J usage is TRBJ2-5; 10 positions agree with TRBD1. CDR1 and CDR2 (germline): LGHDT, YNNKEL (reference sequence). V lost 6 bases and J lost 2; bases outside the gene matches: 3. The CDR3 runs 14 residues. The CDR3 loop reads CASRGTGAQETQYF. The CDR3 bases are TGTGCCAGCAGAGGGACAGGGGCTCAAGAGACCCAGTACTTC.

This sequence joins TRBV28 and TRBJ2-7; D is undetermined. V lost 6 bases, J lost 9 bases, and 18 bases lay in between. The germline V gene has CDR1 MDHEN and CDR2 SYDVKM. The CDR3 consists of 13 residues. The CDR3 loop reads CASSHSPRDGQYF. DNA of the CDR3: TGTGCCAGCAGCCACTCCCCTAGGGATGGGCAGTACTTC. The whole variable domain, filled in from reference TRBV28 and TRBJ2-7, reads DVKVTQSSRYLVKRTGEKVFLECVQDMDHENMFWYRQDPGLGLRLIYFSYDVKMKEKGDIPEGYSVSREKKERFSLILESASTNQTSMYLCASSHSPRDGQYFGPGTRLTVT.

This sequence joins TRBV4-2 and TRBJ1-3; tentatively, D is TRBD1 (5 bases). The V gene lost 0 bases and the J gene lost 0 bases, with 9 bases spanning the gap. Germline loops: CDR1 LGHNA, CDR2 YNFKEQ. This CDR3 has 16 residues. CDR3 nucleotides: TGTGCCAGCAGCCAAGATTGGACACCCTCTGGAAACACCATATATTTT. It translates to CASSQDWTPSGNTIYF.

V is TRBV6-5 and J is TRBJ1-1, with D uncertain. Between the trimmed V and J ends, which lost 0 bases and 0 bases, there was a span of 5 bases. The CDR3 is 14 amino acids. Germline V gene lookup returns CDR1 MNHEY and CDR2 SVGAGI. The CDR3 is CASSYSILNTEAFF. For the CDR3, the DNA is TGTGCCAGCAGTTACTCGATCCTGAACACTGAAGCTTTCTTT.

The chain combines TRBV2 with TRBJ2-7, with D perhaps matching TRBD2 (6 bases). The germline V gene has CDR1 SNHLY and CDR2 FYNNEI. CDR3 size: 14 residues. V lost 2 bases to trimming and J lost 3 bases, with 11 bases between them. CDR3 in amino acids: CASSERQGGYEQYF. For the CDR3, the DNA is TGTGCCAGCAGTGAACGTCAGGGAGGCTACGAGCAGTACTTC.

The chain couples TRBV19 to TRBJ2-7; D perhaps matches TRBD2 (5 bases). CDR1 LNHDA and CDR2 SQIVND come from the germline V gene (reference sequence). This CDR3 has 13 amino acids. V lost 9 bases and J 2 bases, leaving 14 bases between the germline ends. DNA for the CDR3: TGTGCCAGCAGGAATGAGGGTACCTACGAGCAGTACTTC. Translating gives CASRNEGTYEQYF.

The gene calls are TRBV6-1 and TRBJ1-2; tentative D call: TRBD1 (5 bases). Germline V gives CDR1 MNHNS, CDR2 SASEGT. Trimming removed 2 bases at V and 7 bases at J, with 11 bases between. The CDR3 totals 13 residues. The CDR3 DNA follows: TGTGCCAGCAGTGAATTTGGGGGAAGTGGCTACACCTTC. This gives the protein CASSEFGGSGYTF.

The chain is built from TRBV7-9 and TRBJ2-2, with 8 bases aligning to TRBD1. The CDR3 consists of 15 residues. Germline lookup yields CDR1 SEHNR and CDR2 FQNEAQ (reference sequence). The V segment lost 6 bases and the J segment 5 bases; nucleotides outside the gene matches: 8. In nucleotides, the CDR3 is TGTGCCAGCAGGTCATGGACAGGGAGGACCGGGGAGCTGTTTTTT. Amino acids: CASRSWTGRTGELFF.

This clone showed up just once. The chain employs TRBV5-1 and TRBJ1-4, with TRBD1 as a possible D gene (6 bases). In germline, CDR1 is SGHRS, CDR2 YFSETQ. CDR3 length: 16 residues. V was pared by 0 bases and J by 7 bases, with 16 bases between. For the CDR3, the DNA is TGCGCCAGCAGCTTGGGGCCCGGGGGCAACAGTGAAAAACTGTTTTTT. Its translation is CASSLGPGGNSEKLFF.

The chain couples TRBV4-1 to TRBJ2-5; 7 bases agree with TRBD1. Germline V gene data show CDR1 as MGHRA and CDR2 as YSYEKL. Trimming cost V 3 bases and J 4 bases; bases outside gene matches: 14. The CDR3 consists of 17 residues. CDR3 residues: CASSHQKGDRRGETQYF. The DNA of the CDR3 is TGCGCCAGCAGCCACCAAAAGGGGGACAGAAGGGGAGAGACCCAGTACTTC.

CDR3 in DNA: TGTGCCAGCAGTACCACAGGGTCCGGCTCCTACGAGCAGTACTTC. It is translated as CASSTTGSGSYEQYF. This chain joins TRBV6-5 and TRBJ2-7; weak D call: TRBD1 (6 bases). The V gene lost 5 bases and the J gene lost 0 bases, with 14 bases spanning the gap. There are 15 residues in the CDR3. Per germline, CDR1 MNHEY and CDR2 SVGAGI.

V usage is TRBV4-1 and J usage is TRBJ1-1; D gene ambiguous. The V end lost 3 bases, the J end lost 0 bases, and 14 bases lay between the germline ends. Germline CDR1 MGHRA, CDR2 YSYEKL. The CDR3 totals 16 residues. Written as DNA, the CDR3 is TGCGCCAGCAGCCAGACACCCGGGTCTATGAACACTGAAGCTTTCTTT. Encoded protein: CASSQTPGSMNTEAFF.

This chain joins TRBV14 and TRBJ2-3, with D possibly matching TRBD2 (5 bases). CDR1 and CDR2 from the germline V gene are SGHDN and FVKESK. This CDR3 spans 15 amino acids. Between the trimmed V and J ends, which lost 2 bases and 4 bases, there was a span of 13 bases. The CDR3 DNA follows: TGTGCCAGCAGCCAACAAACTAGTTTCTCAGATACGCAGTATTTT. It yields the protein CASSQQTSFSDTQYF.